These 20 T cell receptor beta chains were sequenced from one sample in a study of shared clonotypes between healthy human individuals. As defined, naive CD8 cells were CD45RO-negative and positively selected for CCR7, with terminally differentiated effector memory CD45RA+ cells excluded. Produced via immunoSEQ multiplex PCR; TCRdb's table is partial and in-frame only. The table lists about 2.2 million clones, approximately 94% of them singletons. Sequencing input: naive CD8+ T cells from PBMCs. Receptors originate from a man between 18 and 29 years old in good health. Some clones in this sample may be carry-over from other donors' samples.

V gene TRBV11-2 combines with J gene TRBJ2-3, with 11 bases aligning to TRBD2. Trimming took 6 bases from V and 6 from J; bases not matched to a gene: 14. The CDR3 spans 17 residues. Germline-derived CDR1 and CDR2 are SGHAT and FQNNGV. Here the CDR3 reads CASSLMTSGELPDTQYF. Here the CDR3 DNA reads TGTGCCAGCAGTCTTATGACTAGCGGGGAGCTCCCGGATACGCAGTATTTT. Full variable domain (missing parts from reference TRBV11-2 and TRBJ2-3): EAGVAQSPRYKIIEKRQSVAFWCNPISGHATLYWYQQILGQGPKLLIQFQNNGVVDDSQLPKDRFSAERLKGVDSTLKIQPAKLEDSAVYLCASSLMTSGELPDTQYFGPGTRLTVL.

The chain links TRBV29-1 to TRBJ2-5, with D uncertain. The CDR3 runs 9 residues. V was clipped by 7 bases and J by 5 bases, with 5 bases between them. Germline-derived CDR1 and CDR2 are SQVTM and ANQGSEA. CDR3 in amino acids: CSAGETQYF. In DNA, the CDR3 is TGCAGCGCCGGGGAGACCCAGTACTTC. Together with reference TRBV29-1 and TRBJ2-5, the CDR3 gives the full variable domain: SAVISQKPSRDICQRGTSLTIQCQVDSQVTMMFWYRQQPGQSLTLIATANQGSEATYESGFVIDKFPISRPNLTFSTLTVSNMSPEDSSIYLCSAGETQYFGPGTRLLVL.

The V call is TRBV7-9, the J call TRBJ2-1; TRBD2 matches at 10 bases. CDR1 SEHNR and CDR2 FQNEAQ come from the germline V gene (reference sequence). Losses at the gene ends were 4 bases for V and 7 bases for J; bases not matched to a gene: 16. The CDR3 sequence is 18 residues long. The DNA for the CDR3 is TGTGCCAGCAGCTCTTCGGCAGGACTAGCGGTCCGAAGGAATGAGCAGTTCTTC. Its translation: CASSSSAGLAVRRNEQFF.

V is TRBV28 and J is TRBJ2-5; D is unresolved. Trimming shortened V by 4 bases and J by 1 base, and 16 bases separated the two germline ends. This CDR3 has 16 amino acids. CDR1 MDHEN and CDR2 SYDVKM come from the germline V gene. The CDR3, as DNA: TGTGCCAGCAGTTCCAACAATCTGATAAGCCAAGAGACCCAGTACTTC. Translating gives CASSSNNLISQETQYF.

This clone was counted a single time. The chain is built from TRBV19 and TRBJ1-4; D possibly corresponds to TRBD1 (5 bases). The CDR3 has 13 amino acids. Germline-derived CDR1 and CDR2 are LNHDA and SQIVND (reference sequence). Trimming took 3 bases from V and 8 from J, leaving 10 bases between them. CDR3 loop: CASSIIGGEKLFF. CDR3 sequence (DNA): TGTGCCAGTAGTATTATTGGGGGAGAAAAACTGTTTTTT.

V usage is TRBV30 and J usage is TRBJ1-2; 7 bases agree with TRBD1. Trimming took 0 bases from V and 5 from J; bases not matched to a gene: 18. CDR1 is GTSNPN, CDR2 SVGIG, per germline (reference sequence). The CDR3 is 18 amino acids. CDR3: CAWSVETGNYRTVYGYTF. CDR3 coding DNA: TGTGCCTGGAGTGTCGAGACAGGGAACTATCGGACTGTATATGGCTACACCTTC.

The chain couples TRBV4-3 to TRBJ1-1; D is uncertain. In germline, CDR1 is LGHNA, CDR2 YSLEER. The length of the CDR3 is 16 residues. Trimming removed 1 base from V and 0 bases from J, with 12 bases in between. CDR3 sequence (DNA): TGCGCCAGCAGCCAAGTCTTGCGGCAGTTGAACACTGAAGCTTTCTTT. Amino acids: CASSQVLRQLNTEAFF.

The chain links TRBV28 to TRBJ1-5, with no clear D. The V gene's germline CDR1 is MDHEN and CDR2 SYDVKM. The CDR3 totals 13 residues. Trimming stripped 5 bases from V and 4 bases from J, with 9 bases between. The CDR3 bases are TGTGCCAGCAGTCCCTATGTGAATCAGCCCCAGCATTTT. It is translated as CASSPYVNQPQHF.

V gene TRBV5-1 combines with J gene TRBJ2-3; 12 bases fit TRBD2. The CDR3 is 18 amino acids. The germline gives CDR1 SGHRS, CDR2 YFSETQ. Trimming removed 3 bases from V and 2 bases from J; junction bases left unmatched: 10. The CDR3 DNA sequence: TGCGCCAGCAGCTCACCCGGGACTAGCGGGTATGTCACAGATACGCAGTATTTT. This encodes CASSSPGTSGYVTDTQYF. Using reference TRBV5-1 and TRBJ2-3 for the parts outside the CDR3, the full variable domain is KAGVTQTPRYLIKTRGQQVTLSCSPISGHRSVSWYQQTPGQGLQFLFEYFSETQRNKGNFPGRFSGRQFSNSRSEMNVSTLELGDSALYLCASSSPGTSGYVTDTQYFGPGTRLTVL.

The V gene is TRBV30, the J gene TRBJ1-2, with 7 nucleotides matching TRBD1. The CDR3 is 16 amino acids. The germline V gene has CDR1 GTSNPN and CDR2 SVGIG (reference sequence). Trimming took 8 bases from V and 3 from J; bases not matched to a gene: 18. CDR3 residues: CALTQGRGRTDYGYTF. In DNA form, the CDR3 reads TGTGCCCTAACCCAAGGGAGGGGGCGTACCGACTATGGCTACACCTTC.

This clone was counted once. The chain couples TRBV27 to TRBJ2-7; D is perhaps TRBD2 (6 bases). The CDR3 spans 13 residues. The V end lost 6 bases, the J end lost 4 bases, and 13 bases lay between the germline ends. Germline V gene sequence: CDR1 MNHEY, CDR2 SMNVEV (reference sequence). CDR3 sequence reads: CASRMAGSYEQYF. The CDR3, as DNA: TGTGCCAGCAGGATGGCGGGATCTTACGAGCAGTACTTC.

This chain connects TRBV9 to TRBJ2-5; D remains unclear. The germline CDR1 and CDR2 sequences are SGDLS and YYNGEE. CDR3 length equals 17 residues. V shed 3 bases and J shed 5 bases, with 23 bases lying between them. For the CDR3, the DNA is TGTGCCAGCAGCGGGTCAAATTGGAGAGATTATCAGGAGACCCAGTACTTC. Translating it yields CASSGSNWRDYQETQYF.

The chain uses TRBV21-1 and TRBJ1-2. TRBV21-1 is flagged as a pseudogene. The CDR3 consists of 14 residues. This CDR3 is CASSKEESSYGYTF. The CDR3 nucleotides read TGTGCCAGCAGCAAAGAAGAGTCCTCCTATGGCTACACCTTC.

This clone has only one observation. The chain employs TRBV15 and TRBJ2-7; TRBD2 agrees at 13 bases. Germline values: CDR1 LNHNV, CDR2 YYDKDF (reference sequence). Unmatched junction bases numbered 10, after V lost 4 bases and J lost 7 bases. The CDR3 extends over 16 amino acids. The CDR3 is CATSTRGLAGVQEQYF. The CDR3 bases are TGTGCCACCAGCACACGAGGACTAGCGGGAGTGCAAGAGCAGTACTTC.

This sequence joins TRBV27 and TRBJ2-3; the match to TRBD2 covers 7 bases. Unmatched junction bases numbered 7, after V lost 8 bases and J lost 8 bases. The CDR3 runs 12 residues. Germline V CDR1 and CDR2: MNHEY, SMNVEV (reference sequence). Here the CDR3 reads CASRWEGGTQYF. DNA for the CDR3: TGTGCCAGCCGCTGGGAGGGTGGTACGCAGTATTTT.

The DNA for the CDR3 is TGCGCCAGCACAACTGACGATGATTTGGGCTACACCTTC. Protein sequence: CASTTDDDLGYTF. This chain uses TRBV5-1 with TRBJ1-2; D is ambiguous. The CDR3 loop spans 13 amino acids. The ends were cut back, 6 bases at V and 8 bases at J, with 17 bases in the middle. Germline V gene lookup returns CDR1 SGHRS and CDR2 YFSETQ.

The chain couples TRBV5-4 to TRBJ2-2; the D is unclear. Germline values: CDR1 SGHNT, CDR2 YYREEE (reference sequence). The CDR3 has 16 amino acids. Trimming stripped 4 bases from V and 2 bases from J, with 15 bases between. The CDR3 bases are TGTGCCAGCAGCCATGGCCCCCTCGGAAACACCGGGGAGCTGTTTTTT. This encodes CASSHGPLGNTGELFF.

The gene calls are TRBV2 and TRBJ1-5; D is unclear. Germline V lookup: CDR1 SNHLY, CDR2 FYNNEI. V shed 5 bases and J shed 2 bases, with 7 bases lying between them. This CDR3 spans 13 amino acids. The CDR3 sequence: CASSLDRNQPQHF. The CDR3 region has the DNA TGTGCCAGCAGTCTGGACCGCAATCAGCCCCAGCATTTT.

This chain's CDR3 is CASSVKVSGYTGELFF. The CDR3 DNA reads TGTGCCAGCAGCGTAAAGGTTAGCGGGTACACCGGGGAGCTGTTTTTT. V and J are TRBV9 and TRBJ2-2; 7 bases fit TRBD2. Germline CDR1 is SGDLS and CDR2 is YYNGEE. J lost 3 bases, V lost 1 base, and 6 bases had no gene match. The CDR3 extends over 16 amino acids.

The chain is built from TRBV19 and TRBJ1-3; no definite D call. V was clipped by 5 bases and J by 6 bases, with 17 bases between them. There are 15 residues in the CDR3. Germline CDR1 reads LNHDA; CDR2 reads SQIVND (reference sequence). The DNA for the CDR3 is TGTGCCAGTAGTCCCCGGGCCCAAGACTTAAACACCATATATTTT. Translating it yields CASSPRAQDLNTIYF.